This passage covers 2 T cell receptor beta chains from one sample sequenced in a study of radiotherapy plus CTLA-4 blockade in lung cancer. Here immunoSEQ multiplex PCR was the method, and the copy in TCRdb shows in-frame clones only, minus some. The top ten clones hold 5.5% to 8.5% of a sample with more than 100,000 clones, 85% to 90% of them seen once. This specimen was peripheral blood, taken from a patient treated with radiotherapy plus ipilimumab. The receptors originated from a human donor with non-small cell lung cancer that progressed on radiotherapy plus ipilimumab.

The genes are TRBV5-6 and TRBJ2-3, with TRBD2 identical over 14 bases. This CDR3 spans 18 amino acids. V was clipped by 0 bases and J by 2 bases; unmatched bases: 5. Germline V CDR1 and CDR2: SGHDT, YYEEEE. The CDR3 is CASSLGLAGGPITDTQYF. The CDR3 bases are TGTGCCAGCAGCTTGGGACTAGCGGGAGGGCCGATCACAGATACGCAGTATTTT.

This chain uses TRBV5-4 with TRBJ2-3; 9 nucleotides match TRBD2. CDR3 size: 15 residues. CDR1 SGHNT and CDR2 YYREEE come from the germline V gene (reference sequence). The V gene end was trimmed by 4 bases and the J gene end by 0 bases; junction bases not matched to a gene: 3. CDR3 amino acids: CASSLTSGSTDTQYF. The CDR3 region has the DNA TGTGCCAGCAGCCTCACTAGCGGGAGCACAGATACGCAGTATTTT.